The text below deals with one T cell receptor beta chain. Its antigen remains unidentified. No much larger clone exists at a distance of one base, and base qualities are not known. This sample was included in a study of sequential checkpoint blockade in melanoma (dated by TCRdb to about 2019). At the level of the whole study: Patients were randomized 1:1 to first-line nivolumab followed by ipilimumab (arm A) or ipilimumab followed by nivolumab (arm B). Maintenance nivolumab came after each of the two trial sequences. DNA from 91 pretreatment melanoma tumor samples underwent TCRbeta immunosequencing. For roughly 20 patients, matched tumor biopsies were taken both before treatment and at week 13, after single-agent nivolumab (arm A) or ipilimumab (arm B). Roughly 82% of the matched tumor biopsy pairs taken before and after treatment were from the same lesion. Paper-wide results and their limitations: Within-arm analyses of tumor T-cell fraction were constrained by small sample sizes and reduced statistical power. Among patients in the nivolumab-first arm (arm A), tumor TIL clonality before treatment was associated with response (P = .04). Patients with increases in tumor T-cell fraction and clonality by week 13 were approximately 30 times more likely to achieve clinical benefit. The model for predicting response that combines TCR metrics with mutation burden needs to be validated in larger, independent patient cohorts. Tumor T-cell fraction and clonality correlated with PD-L1 staining and CD8+ T-cell counts but not with mutational load.

The immunoSEQ Assay was used to immunosequence TCRbeta CDR3 regions from genomic DNA. Before high-throughput sequencing, genomic DNA was amplified using bias-controlled multiplex PCR. In the paper's pipeline: To quantify the absolute abundance of each unique TCRbeta CDR3 region, the sequences were collapsed and filtered. Clonality, defined as 1 minus Pielou's evenness, was calculated using only productive rearrangements. Tumor T-cell fraction was computed by normalizing TCRbeta template counts to usable DNA, estimated from several housekeeping genes. Clones with significantly greater frequencies in on-treatment versus baseline samples were identified using a previously published method. As stored in TCRdb, this immuneACCESS dataset retains in-frame rearrangements with V and J assigned. A fraction of the clones does not appear; measured against another copy, unresolved V genes explain less than half of the discrepancy, and the remainder lacks a known reason. From that table come the V and J calls and clone size; the DNA was used to work out D and trimming. For this sample there are about 13,000 clones; 27% appear just once. Clones ranked in the top ten supply roughly 15% of the sample.

The CDR3 sequence holds 14 residues, the cysteine and phenylalanine included. Solely the CDR3 DNA is kept, with 42 bases framed from the first base. Trimmed from V: 3 bases; trimmed from J: 5 bases; junction bases lacking a gene match: 4. The germline V gene specifies SGHNT as CDR1 and YENEEA as CDR2. Interpreted using the paper, the treatment or condition label stands for: randomized to nivolumab then ipilimumab (arm A) or the reverse (arm B). Prior DNA-damaging chemotherapy had not been received by any trial patient. CheckMate 064, a randomized, open-label phase II trial of sequential checkpoint blockade, was the source of the samples, all of which came from patients with melanoma. Genomic DNA from formalin-fixed paraffin-embedded (FFPE) tissue samples served as the input for tumor TCR sequencing.

The TCR comes from a human donor with melanoma. Recombination connected TRBV11-3 to TRBJ1-1; the junction holds 9 bases that match TRBD1. Sequences were derived from tumor tissue (inferred from file names), sampled from a patient given nivolumab and ipilimumab in sequence. The CDR3 corresponds to CASSFGQGRTEAFF. Here is the DNA: TGTGCCAGCAGCTTCGGACAGGGGAGGACTGAAGCTTTCTTT.